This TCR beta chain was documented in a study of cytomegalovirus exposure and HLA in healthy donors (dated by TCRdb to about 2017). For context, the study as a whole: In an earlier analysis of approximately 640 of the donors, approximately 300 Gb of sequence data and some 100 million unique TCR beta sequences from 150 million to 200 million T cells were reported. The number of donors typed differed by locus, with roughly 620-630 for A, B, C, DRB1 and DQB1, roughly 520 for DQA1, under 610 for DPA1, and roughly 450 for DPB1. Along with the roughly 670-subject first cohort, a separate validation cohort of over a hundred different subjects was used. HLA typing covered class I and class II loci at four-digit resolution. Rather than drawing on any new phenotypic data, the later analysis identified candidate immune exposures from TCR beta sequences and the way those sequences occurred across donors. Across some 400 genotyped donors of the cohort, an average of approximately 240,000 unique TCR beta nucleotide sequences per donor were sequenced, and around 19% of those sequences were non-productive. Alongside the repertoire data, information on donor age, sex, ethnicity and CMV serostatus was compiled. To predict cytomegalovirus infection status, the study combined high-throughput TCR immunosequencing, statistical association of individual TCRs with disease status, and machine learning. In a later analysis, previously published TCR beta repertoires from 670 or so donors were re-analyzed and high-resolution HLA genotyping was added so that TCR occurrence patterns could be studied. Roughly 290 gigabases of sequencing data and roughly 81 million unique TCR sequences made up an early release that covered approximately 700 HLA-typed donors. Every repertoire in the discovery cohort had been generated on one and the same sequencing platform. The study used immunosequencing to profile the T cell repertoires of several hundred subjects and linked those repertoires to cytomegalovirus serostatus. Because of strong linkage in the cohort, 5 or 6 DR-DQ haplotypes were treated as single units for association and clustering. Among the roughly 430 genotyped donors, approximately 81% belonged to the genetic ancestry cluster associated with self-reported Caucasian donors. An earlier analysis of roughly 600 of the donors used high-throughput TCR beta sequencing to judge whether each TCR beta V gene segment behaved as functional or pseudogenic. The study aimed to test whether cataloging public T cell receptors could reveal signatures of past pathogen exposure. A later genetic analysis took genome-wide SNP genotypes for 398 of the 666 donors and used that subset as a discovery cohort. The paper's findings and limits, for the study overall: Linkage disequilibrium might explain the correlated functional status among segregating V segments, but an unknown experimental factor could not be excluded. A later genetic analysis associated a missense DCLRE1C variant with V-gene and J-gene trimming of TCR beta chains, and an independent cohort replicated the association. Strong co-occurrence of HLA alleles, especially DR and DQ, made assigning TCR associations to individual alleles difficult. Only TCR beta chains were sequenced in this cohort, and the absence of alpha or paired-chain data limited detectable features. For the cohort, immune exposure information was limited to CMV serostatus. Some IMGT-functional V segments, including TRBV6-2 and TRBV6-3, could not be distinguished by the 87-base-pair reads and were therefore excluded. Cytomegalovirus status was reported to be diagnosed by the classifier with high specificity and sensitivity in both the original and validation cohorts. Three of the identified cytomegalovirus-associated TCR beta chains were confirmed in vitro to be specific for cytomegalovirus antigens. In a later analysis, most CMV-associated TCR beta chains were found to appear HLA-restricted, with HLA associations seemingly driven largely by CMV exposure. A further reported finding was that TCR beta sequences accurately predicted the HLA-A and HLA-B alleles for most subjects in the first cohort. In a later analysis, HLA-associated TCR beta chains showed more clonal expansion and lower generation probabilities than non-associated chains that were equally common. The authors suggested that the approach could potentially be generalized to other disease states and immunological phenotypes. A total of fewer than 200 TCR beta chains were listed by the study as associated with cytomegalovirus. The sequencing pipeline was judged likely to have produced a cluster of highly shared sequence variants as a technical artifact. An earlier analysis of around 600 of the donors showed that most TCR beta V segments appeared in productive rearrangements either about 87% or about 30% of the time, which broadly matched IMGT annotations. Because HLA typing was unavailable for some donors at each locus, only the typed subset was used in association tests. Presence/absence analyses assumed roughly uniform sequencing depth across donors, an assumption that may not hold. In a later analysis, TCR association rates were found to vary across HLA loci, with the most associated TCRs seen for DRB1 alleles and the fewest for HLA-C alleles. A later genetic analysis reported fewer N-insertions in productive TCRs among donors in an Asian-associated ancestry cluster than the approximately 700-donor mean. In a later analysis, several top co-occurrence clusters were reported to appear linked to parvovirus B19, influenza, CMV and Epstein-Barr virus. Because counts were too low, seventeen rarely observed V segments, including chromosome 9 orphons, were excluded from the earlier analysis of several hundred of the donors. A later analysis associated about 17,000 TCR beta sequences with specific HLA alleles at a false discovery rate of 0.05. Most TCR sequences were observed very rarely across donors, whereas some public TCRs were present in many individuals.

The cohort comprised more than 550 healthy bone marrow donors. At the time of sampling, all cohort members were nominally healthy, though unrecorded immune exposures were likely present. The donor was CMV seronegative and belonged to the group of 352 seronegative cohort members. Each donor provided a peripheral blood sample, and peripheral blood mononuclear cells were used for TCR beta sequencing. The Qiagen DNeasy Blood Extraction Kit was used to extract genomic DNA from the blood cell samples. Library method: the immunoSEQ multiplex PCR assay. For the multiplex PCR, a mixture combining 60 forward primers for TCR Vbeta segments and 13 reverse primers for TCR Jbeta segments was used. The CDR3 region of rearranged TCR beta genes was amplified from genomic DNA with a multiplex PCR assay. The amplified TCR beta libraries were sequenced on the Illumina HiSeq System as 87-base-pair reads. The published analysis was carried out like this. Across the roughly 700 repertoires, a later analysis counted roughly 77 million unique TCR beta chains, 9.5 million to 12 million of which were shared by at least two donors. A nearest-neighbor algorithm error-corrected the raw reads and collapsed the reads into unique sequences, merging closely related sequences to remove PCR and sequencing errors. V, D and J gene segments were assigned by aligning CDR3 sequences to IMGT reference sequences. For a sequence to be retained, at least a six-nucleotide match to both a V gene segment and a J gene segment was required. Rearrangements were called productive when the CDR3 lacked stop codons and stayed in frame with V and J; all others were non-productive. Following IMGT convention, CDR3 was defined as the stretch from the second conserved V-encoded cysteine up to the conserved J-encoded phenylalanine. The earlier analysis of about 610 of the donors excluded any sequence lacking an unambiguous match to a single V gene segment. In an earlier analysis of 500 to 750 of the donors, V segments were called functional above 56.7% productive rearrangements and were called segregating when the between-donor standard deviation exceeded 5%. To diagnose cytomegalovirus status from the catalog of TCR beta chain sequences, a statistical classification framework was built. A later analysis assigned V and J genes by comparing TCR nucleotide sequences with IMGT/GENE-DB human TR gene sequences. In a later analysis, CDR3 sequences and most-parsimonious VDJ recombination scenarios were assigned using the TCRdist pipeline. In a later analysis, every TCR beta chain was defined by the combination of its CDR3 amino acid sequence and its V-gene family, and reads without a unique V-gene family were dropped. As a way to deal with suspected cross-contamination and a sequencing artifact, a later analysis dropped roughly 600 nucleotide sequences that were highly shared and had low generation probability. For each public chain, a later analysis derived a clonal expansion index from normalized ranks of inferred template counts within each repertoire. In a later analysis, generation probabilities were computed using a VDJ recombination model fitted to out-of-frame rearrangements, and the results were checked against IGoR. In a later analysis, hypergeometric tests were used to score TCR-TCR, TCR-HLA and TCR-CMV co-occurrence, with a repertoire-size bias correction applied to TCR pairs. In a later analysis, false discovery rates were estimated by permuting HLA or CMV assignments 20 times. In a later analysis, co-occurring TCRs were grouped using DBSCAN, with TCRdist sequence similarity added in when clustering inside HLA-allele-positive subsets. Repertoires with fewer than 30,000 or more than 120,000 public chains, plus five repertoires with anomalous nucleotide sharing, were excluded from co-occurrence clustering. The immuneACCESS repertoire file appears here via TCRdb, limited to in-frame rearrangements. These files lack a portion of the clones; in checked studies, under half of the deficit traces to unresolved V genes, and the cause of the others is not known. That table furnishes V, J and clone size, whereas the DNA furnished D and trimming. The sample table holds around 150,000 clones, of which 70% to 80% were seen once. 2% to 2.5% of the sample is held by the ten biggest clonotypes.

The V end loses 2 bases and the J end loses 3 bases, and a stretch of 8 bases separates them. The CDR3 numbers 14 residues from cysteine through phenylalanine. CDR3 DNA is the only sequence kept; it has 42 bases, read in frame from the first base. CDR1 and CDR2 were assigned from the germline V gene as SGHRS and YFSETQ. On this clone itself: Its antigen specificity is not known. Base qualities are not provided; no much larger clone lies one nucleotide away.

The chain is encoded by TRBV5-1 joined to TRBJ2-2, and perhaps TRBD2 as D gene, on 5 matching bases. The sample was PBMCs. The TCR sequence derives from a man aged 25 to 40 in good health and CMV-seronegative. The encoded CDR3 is CASSLLGHTGELFF. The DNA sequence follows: TGCGCCAGCAGCTTACTAGGACACACCGGGGAGCTGTTTTTT.